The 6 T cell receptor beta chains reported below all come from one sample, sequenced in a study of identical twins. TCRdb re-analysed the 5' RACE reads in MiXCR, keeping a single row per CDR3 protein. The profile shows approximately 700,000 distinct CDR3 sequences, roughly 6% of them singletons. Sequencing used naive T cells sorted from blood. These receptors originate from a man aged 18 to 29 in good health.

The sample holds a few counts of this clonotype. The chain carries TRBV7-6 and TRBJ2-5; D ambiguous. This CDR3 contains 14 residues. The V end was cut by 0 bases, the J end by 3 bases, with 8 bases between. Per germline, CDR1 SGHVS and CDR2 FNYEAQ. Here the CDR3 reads CASSLAWAKETQYF. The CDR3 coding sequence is TGTGCCAGCAGCTTAGCGTGGGCGAAAGAGACCCAGTACTTC.

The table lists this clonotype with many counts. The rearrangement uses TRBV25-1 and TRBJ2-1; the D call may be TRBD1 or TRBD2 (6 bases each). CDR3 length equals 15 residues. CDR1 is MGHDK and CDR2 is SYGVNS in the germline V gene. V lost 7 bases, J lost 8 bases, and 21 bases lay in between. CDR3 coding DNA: TGTGCCAGCACCATCGGGGGCCACCCTGAGGATGAGCAGTTCTTC. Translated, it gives CASTIGGHPEDEQFF.

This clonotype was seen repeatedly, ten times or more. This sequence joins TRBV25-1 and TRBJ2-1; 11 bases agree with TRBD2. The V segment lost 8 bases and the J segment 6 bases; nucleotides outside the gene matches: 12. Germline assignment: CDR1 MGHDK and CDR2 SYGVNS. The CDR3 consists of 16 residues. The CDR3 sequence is CASAFSGRADRNEQFF. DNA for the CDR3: TGTGCCAGCGCTTTTAGCGGGAGGGCCGATCGCAATGAGCAGTTCTTC.

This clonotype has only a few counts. The CDR3 DNA is TGTGCCAGCAGCCCGGGGGGGGGATCGCAGTATTTT. It is translated as CASSPGGGSQYF. The V and J genes are TRBV7-9 and TRBJ2-3; TRBD2 agrees at 8 bases. The CDR3 consists of 12 residues. V was pared by 5 bases and J by 10 bases, with 5 bases of the junction left unmatched. The V gene's germline CDR1 is SEHNR and CDR2 FQNEAQ (reference sequence).

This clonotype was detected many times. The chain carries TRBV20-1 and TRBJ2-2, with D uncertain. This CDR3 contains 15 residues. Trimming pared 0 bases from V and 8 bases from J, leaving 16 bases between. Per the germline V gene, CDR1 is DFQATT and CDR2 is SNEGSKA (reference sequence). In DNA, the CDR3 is TGCAGTGCTAGAGAGGCAGGTTTCTTGAAAGGGGAGCTGTTTTTT. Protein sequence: CSAREAGFLKGELFF.

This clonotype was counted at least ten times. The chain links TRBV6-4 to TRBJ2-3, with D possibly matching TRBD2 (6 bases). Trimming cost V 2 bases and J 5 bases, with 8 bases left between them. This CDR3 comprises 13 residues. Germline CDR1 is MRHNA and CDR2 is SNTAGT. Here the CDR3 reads CASSDEGGDTQYF. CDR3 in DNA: TGTGCCAGCAGTGACGAGGGAGGAGATACGCAGTATTTT.